The 28 T cell receptor beta chains below all came from one sample that was sequenced in a study of tumor-infiltrating lymphocytes in oesophageal squamous cell carcinoma. TCRdb recomputed calls from the PCR reads with MiXCR, one row per CDR3 protein. Of 18,000 or so distinct CDR3 sequences listed, roughly 41% are singletons. The sequenced sample consisted of normal esophageal tissue next to the tumor. These receptors were obtained from a male donor with esophageal squamous cell carcinoma.

V and J are TRBV7-3 and TRBJ2-5; a possible D gene is TRBD2 (7 bases). The DNA end favors TRBJ2-7, so the J call may be wrong. The CDR3 consists of 16 residues. Germline assignment: CDR1 SGHTA and CDR2 FQGTGA. The CDR3 sequence: CASSPGGGRSGNEQYF. CDR3 in DNA: TGTGCCAGCAGCCCGGGGGGCGGGAGAAGCGGGAACGAGCAGTACTTC.

This clonotype was found many times. The V and J genes are TRBV7-3 and TRBJ1-2, with 7 bases identical to TRBD1. Germline CDR1 is SGHTA and CDR2 is FQGTGA. The V and J ends lost 5 bases and 3 bases, in that order; junction bases with no gene match: 3. There are 13 residues in the CDR3. CDR3 in amino acids: CASSPQGDYGYTF. The CDR3 bases are TGTGCCAGCAGCCCGCAGGGGGACTATGGCTACACCTTC.

The chain joins TRBV5-1 to TRBJ2-3, with D possibly called TRBD1 or TRBD2 (5 bases each). The better agreement between TRBJ2-2 and the DNA end casts doubt on the J call. The CDR3 length is 14 residues. From germline, CDR1 is SGHRS and CDR2 YFSETQ. The CDR3 spells CASSLGEGTGELFF. The DNA of the CDR3 is TGCGCCAGCAGCTTGGGAGAGGGGACCGGGGAGCTGTTTTTT.

This chain links TRBV7-6 with TRBJ1-6; D uncertain. This CDR3 has 14 amino acids. Per the germline V gene, CDR1 is SGHVS and CDR2 is FNYEAQ. Trimming took off 6 bases at V and 19 bases at J, with 25 bases between the two ends. CDR3 bases: TGTGCCAGCAGTAATGCAGCGGGAGGCTACGAGCAGCACTTT. Amino acid sequence: CASSNAAGGYEQHF.

With respect to this clonotype: A read error may be the cause here, since a much bigger clone is one base away. V gene TRBV6-1 combines with J gene TRBJ2-1; 8 nucleotides match TRBD1. V shed 6 bases and J 10 bases; nucleotides not matched to a gene: 14. Germline V gene data show CDR1 as MNHNS and CDR2 as SASEGT. CDR3 size: 15 residues. In nucleotides, the CDR3 is TGTGCCAGCAGGGACAGGGCCTCCACCTCCTACGAGCAGTTCTTC. Its translation is CASRDRASTSYEQFF.

Ten or more counts support this clonotype. Possible read error: a much larger clone is one base away. The CDR3 DNA reads as TGTGCCAGCAGTGAGTCGCTAGCGGGGGACAATGAGCAGTACTTC. Protein product: CASSESLAGDNEQYF. The chain has TRBV6-1 and TRBJ2-7, with TRBD2 matching over 10 bases. Germline-derived CDR1 and CDR2 are MNHNS and SASEGT. V dropped 3 bases and J dropped 7; count of bases not matched to a gene: 9. This CDR3 contains 15 residues.

By share of the sample, this clonotype is medium-sized. The rearrangement links TRBV6-1 to TRBJ2-2; 9 bases are shared with TRBD2. The CDR3 is 16 residues long. Germline CDR1 and CDR2: MNHNS and SASEGT. Trimming removed 3 bases from V and 9 bases from J; junction bases left unmatched: 11. This CDR3 is CASSEETLAGVRELFF. CDR3 DNA sequence: TGTGCCAGCAGTGAGGAAACATTAGCGGGAGTACGGGAGCTGTTTTTT.

This clonotype was counted only a few times. The chain recombines TRBV4-3 with TRBJ2-7; 7 bases line up with TRBD2. The germline V gene has CDR1 LGHNA and CDR2 YSLEER. The CDR3 is 14 residues long. Trimming removed 8 bases from V and 0 bases from J; junction bases left unmatched: 7. The CDR3 is CASGRASGSYEQYF. The CDR3 bases are TGCGCCAGCGGTAGGGCTAGCGGCTCCTACGAGCAGTACTTC.

Sample share makes this clonotype medium-sized. V and J are TRBV7-3 and TRBJ2-7; 10 bases are a match to TRBD2. CDR1 and CDR2 (germline): SGHTA, FQGTGA. This CDR3 spans 15 amino acids. V lost 1 base, J lost 3 bases, and 3 bases stayed unmatched. The CDR3 nucleotides are TGTGCCAGCAGCTTAAATCCTAGCGGGAGCTACGAGCAGTACTTC. Translating it yields CASSLNPSGSYEQYF.

This clonotype came up many times. The V call is TRBV7-9, the J call TRBJ2-3, with D hard to call. The V end was cut by 3 bases, the J end by 1 base, with 14 bases between. The CDR3 runs 16 residues. Germline V gives CDR1 SEHNR, CDR2 FQNEAQ (reference sequence). CDR3 in amino acids: CASSFRPDGRTDTQYF. The CDR3 nucleotides read TGTGCCAGCAGCTTCCGGCCGGACGGGCGCACAGATACGCAGTATTTT.

This clonotype was seen only once. The CDR3 ends on some other residue instead of the conserved phenylalanine or tryptophan, so this is likely a read error. Because the CDR3's place on the DNA is in doubt, the DNA is left out and the CDR3 is given as listed by TCRdb. The CDR3 is CASSAQGGYGYTFGS. The chain recombines TRBV6-5 with TRBJ2-7; TRBD2, the D gene given by the table, was not confirmed from the DNA. A total of 15 residues make up the CDR3, ends included. Germline V gene lookup returns CDR1 MNHEY and CDR2 SVGAGI.

This clonotype was observed many times. J is TRBJ2-7 and V is TRBV10-1; 7 bases match TRBD1. This CDR3 is 14 amino acids long. The germline V gene has CDR1 WNHNN and CDR2 SYGVQD (reference sequence). V dropped 4 bases and J dropped 2; count of bases not matched to a gene: 5. This CDR3 is CASSVYRGTYEQYF. In DNA, the CDR3 is TGCGCCAGCAGTGTATACAGGGGAACCTACGAGCAGTACTTC.

This clonotype was found a few times. A junction end diverges from the germline sequence, so it may reflect a read error. The chain joins TRBV28 to TRBJ2-1; D is ambiguous. This CDR3 comprises 12 residues. CDR1 and CDR2 from the germline V gene are MDHEN and SYDVKM. The CDR3 region has the DNA TGTGCCAGCAGTATCTCGGCCCGTTCATTGATCTTC. The encoded protein is CASSISARSLIF. The variable domain in full, completed from reference TRBV28 and TRBJ2-1, reads DVKVTQSSRYLVKRTGEKVFLECVQDMDHENMFWYRQDPGLGLRLIYFSYDVKMKEKGDIPEGYSVSREKKERFSLILESASTNQTSMYLCASSISARSLIFGPGTRLTVL.

The chain joins TRBV7-9 to TRBJ1-4; D is unclear. Germline loops: CDR1 SEHNR, CDR2 FQNEAQ (reference sequence). Trimming cost V 2 bases and J 7 bases, with 14 bases left between them. The CDR3 covers 15 residues. The CDR3 DNA sequence: TGTGCCAGCAGCTTAAGGGCATCCTTAGCTGAAAAACTGTTTTTT. Its protein is CASSLRASLAEKLFF.

The table lists this clonotype with many counts. The rearrangement links TRBV28 to TRBJ2-3; D uncertain. V gave up 7 bases and J gave up 4 bases, with 18 bases separating them. CDR3 size: 15 residues. Germline V lookup: CDR1 MDHEN, CDR2 SYDVKM. CDR3 region: CASTRGRVIADTQYF. The CDR3 DNA is TGTGCCAGCACTCGCGGTCGGGTGATTGCAGATACGCAGTATTTT. The complete variable domain, with remaining parts taken from reference TRBV28 and TRBJ2-3, reads DVKVTQSSRYLVKRTGEKVFLECVQDMDHENMFWYRQDPGLGLRLIYFSYDVKMKEKGDIPEGYSVSREKKERFSLILESASTNQTSMYLCASTRGRVIADTQYFGPGTRLTVL.

By frequency in the sample, this clonotype is medium-sized. The chain combines TRBV7-8 with TRBJ2-1; 10 bases agree with TRBD2. The V gene end was trimmed by 5 bases and the J gene end by 3 bases; junction bases not matched to a gene: 10. This CDR3 contains 17 residues. Per the germline V gene, CDR1 is SGHVS and CDR2 is FQNEAQ. In DNA form, the CDR3 reads TGTGCCAGCAGCCCCCGCCCAGGACTAGCGGACTACAATGAGCAGTTCTTC. As protein: CASSPRPGLADYNEQFF.

This clonotype came up many times. The rearrangement uses TRBV14 and TRBJ2-3; D tentatively fits TRBD1 or TRBD2 (5 bases each). The germline V and J ends were trimmed by 4 bases and 5 bases, with 25 bases remaining between them. Germline loops: CDR1 SGHDN, CDR2 FVKESK. This CDR3 comprises 18 residues. CDR3 bases: TGTGCCAGCAGCCTGAACGTCTACCCTGAGGGGCGCTTAGATACGCAGTATTTT. Encoded protein: CASSLNVYPEGRLDTQYF.

In the case of this clonotype: A read error may produce the germline difference seen at one junction end. This chain joins TRBV5-3 and TRBJ2-3; 8 nucleotides align to TRBD2. The DNA end is a closer match to TRBJ2-7, so the J assignment may be wrong. TRBV5-3 is an ORF, with its function uncertain. The CDR3 has 16 residues. The CDR3 is CASSSWTSRIYNEQYF. In nucleotides, the CDR3 is TGTGCCAGCAGCTCCTGGACTAGCAGGATATACAATGAGCAGTACTTC.

The rearrangement links TRBV7-4 to TRBJ2-3; 8 bases are shared with TRBD2. CDR3 length: 15 amino acids. Germline V gene data show CDR1 as SGHVT and CDR2 as SQSDAQ. J was trimmed by 1 base and V by 5 bases; bases with no gene match: 5. The CDR3 nucleotides read TGTGCCAGCAGCCTAGGACTAGCCCGCACAGATACGCAGTATTTT. Protein sequence: CASSLGLARTDTQYF.

The rearrangement joins TRBV7-2 to TRBJ1-5; 8 bases line up with TRBD1. The length of the CDR3 is 17 residues. From germline, CDR1 is SGHTA and CDR2 FQGNSA. V lost 2 bases, J lost 3 bases, and 9 bases stayed unmatched. The CDR3 region is CASSLPPTGGANQPQHF. Here the CDR3 DNA reads TGTGCCAGCAGCTTACCTCCCACAGGGGGGGCCAATCAGCCCCAGCATTTT.

V gene TRBV6-5 combines with J gene TRBJ2-1; D is undetermined. The end of the DNA aligns better with TRBJ2-7, so the J call may be wrong. The CDR3 totals 15 residues. The germline gives CDR1 MNHEY, CDR2 SVGAGI. CDR3 nucleotides: TGTGCCAGCAGTTACTCGGCTACAGCTGAATACGAGCAGTACTTC. This encodes CASSYSATAEYEQYF.

As for this clonotype: This sequence may be a read error, since a much larger clone differs from it by one base. This chain uses TRBV5-1 with TRBJ1-2; a possible D gene is TRBD1 (5 bases). Per the germline V gene, CDR1 is SGHRS and CDR2 is YFSETQ. This CDR3 contains 14 residues. The CDR3, as DNA: TGCGCCAGCAGCATGTCCGGGACCGGCTATGGCTACAACTTC. Its protein is CASSMSGTGYGYNF.

This clonotype was observed at least ten times. The rearrangement uses TRBV24-1 and TRBJ2-1; 7 nucleotides align to TRBD2. CDR1 and CDR2 from the germline V gene are KGHDR and SFDVKD. This CDR3 has 17 residues. V trimming: 5 bases; J trimming: 2 bases; junction bases outside the gene matches: 11. CDR3 DNA: TGTGCCACCAGTGGGTCTTGGCGGGAGTCACCCTACAATGAGCAGTTCTTC. Translated, it gives CATSGSWRESPYNEQFF.

This clonotype was counted only a few times. A much larger clone differs by one base, so this may be a read error. The V gene is TRBV6-1, the J gene TRBJ2-1; the D gene could be TRBD1 or TRBD2 (5 bases each). Judging by the DNA end, TRBJ2-7 fits better; the J call may be wrong. CDR3 length equals 16 residues. Germline assignment: CDR1 MNHNS and CDR2 SASEGT. The CDR3 DNA reads TGTGCCAGCAGCCCGGGACGGAGGAGCTCCTACAATGAGCAGTACTTC. Translation: CASSPGRRSSYNEQYF.

This clonotype has a handful of counts. This chain joins TRBV5-6 and TRBJ1-1; 10 positions agree with TRBD1. This CDR3 region has 16 residues. From germline, CDR1 is SGHDT and CDR2 YYEEEE. V was pared by 3 bases and J by 0 bases, with 5 bases of the junction left unmatched. The CDR3 DNA is TGTGCCAGCAGCTGGGACAGGGGCGGAATGAACACTGAAGCTTTCTTT. Translating it yields CASSWDRGGMNTEAFF.

The gene calls are TRBV28 and TRBJ2-7, with TRBD2 as a possible D gene (5 bases). V lost 5 bases to trimming and J lost 3 bases, with 11 bases between them. CDR3 size: 13 residues. Looked up from germline, CDR1 is MDHEN and CDR2 is SYDVKM. CDR3 nucleotide sequence: TGTGCCAGCAGTCCCGTTCGGGGCTACGAGCAGTACTTC. Encoded protein: CASSPVRGYEQYF.

Concerning this clonotype itself: The conserved phenylalanine or tryptophan normally closing the CDR3 is absent here, so this likely arose from a read error. It is unclear where the CDR3 begins or ends on the DNA, so no DNA is shown, and the CDR3 is as TCRdb lists it. The chain recombines TRBV7-2 with TRBJ2-7. The CDR3 adds up to 15 amino acids, both ends counted. Per germline, CDR1 SGHTA and CDR2 FQGNSA. The CDR3 sequence: CASSGGRSYEQYFGA.

This chain links TRBV7-2 with TRBJ2-5; TRBD1 is a possible D gene (6 bases). Trimming took off 5 bases at V and 2 bases at J, with 9 bases between the two ends. Per the germline V gene, CDR1 is SGHTA and CDR2 is FQGNSA. This CDR3 has 13 residues. The CDR3 spells CASSGQTQETQYF. The CDR3 nucleotides read TGTGCCAGCAGCGGACAGACACAAGAGACCCAGTACTTC.